The clone carrying this T cell receptor (beta chain) was seen a few times. This specimen belongs to a study of radiation and T cells in renal cell carcinoma. The method was immunoSEQ multiplex PCR; TCRdb's version includes in-frame clones alone and lacks a portion of them. This sample has just over 150,000 clones, with approximately 90% found just once. The CDR3 sequence is 14 residues long. The germline V gene encodes CDR1 MNHNS and CDR2 SASEGT. V dropped 2 bases and J dropped 6 bases, with 13 bases sitting between them. The time point was: blood 2 weeks post-SBRT. Treatment defined: 15 Gy SBRT to primary tumor, nephrectomy 4 weeks later.

The chain couples TRBV6-1 to TRBJ1-1; tentatively, D is TRBD1 (6 bases). Sequences were derived from blood, sampled from a patient whose treatment included radiotherapy and nephrectomy. This clonotype originated in a woman aged 45 to 65 with renal cell carcinoma. Written as DNA, the CDR3 is TGTGCCAGCAGTGAAAGGGGACAAATCCCTGAAGCTTTCTTT. Translated: CASSERGQIPEAFF.